This T cell receptor beta chain was profiled in a study of spatial heterogeneity in lung cancer. Time point meaning: sample taken at primary tumor resection. Whole RNA obtained from tumor, nontumor lung or frozen PBMC underwent sequencing without sorting. TCRdb reprocessed the 5' RACE reads with MiXCR, giving one entry per CDR3 protein. The sample lists about 85,000 distinct CDR3 sequences, approximately 20% occurring once. V shed 7 bases, J shed 0 bases, and the junction held 10 bases outside the gene matches. Germline V gene lookup returns CDR1 ENHRY and CDR2 SYGVKD. The CDR3 is 16 residues long. V gene TRBV10-3 combines with J gene TRBJ2-3; TRBD2 matches at 7 bases. This TCR was recovered from a male donor with early-stage non-small cell lung cancer. This material consisted of PBMCs, taken at surgery. The CDR3 DNA is TGTGCCATCAATACCGGGACTACCTATAGCACAGATACGCAGTATTTT. It codes for CAINTGTTYSTDTQYF.